This section outlines one TCR beta chain sequence together with its context. Its antigen remains unknown. This CDR3 spans 14 amino acids. Germline CDR1 reads LNHDA; CDR2 reads SQIVND (reference sequence). V was pared by 4 bases and J by 6 bases, with 2 bases of the junction left unmatched. The sample originates from a study of cytomegalovirus exposure and HLA in healthy donors. Findings of the study overall: Confirmation was obtained in vitro that a few CMV-associated chains are specific for CMV antigens. Presence/absence comparisons presumed near-even sequencing depth among donors. The authors listed 164 TCR beta chains as cytomegalovirus-associated. According to an earlier analysis, most TCR beta V segments yielded productive rearrangements about 90% or about 30% of the time.

60 Vbeta and 13 Jbeta primers were used in PCR. Sequencing used immunoSEQ multiplex PCR; TCRdb keeps in-frame clones, though not all of them. The sample yields roughly 120,000 clones, of which the top ten take up less than 4.5%. The sequence came from a man under 40 in good health and CMV-seronegative. The V and J genes are TRBV19 and TRBJ1-5, with 11 bases identical to TRBD1. Sequenced: PBMCs. CDR3 sequence: CASSRGTGGQPQHF. The CDR3 DNA reads TGTGCCAGTAGTAGAGGGACAGGGGGTCAGCCCCAGCATTTT. Full variable domain (remainder filled in from reference TRBV19 and TRBJ1-5): DGGITQSPKYLFRKEGQNVTLSCEQNLNHDAMYWYRQDPGQGLRLIYYSQIVNDFQKGDIAEGYSVSREKKESFPLTVTSAQKNPTAFYLCASSRGTGGQPQHFGDGTRLSIL.